The 8 T cell receptor beta chains in this list originate from one sample, sequenced in a study of cytotoxic CD8 clonotypes in ibrutinib-treated CLL. Sequenced by immunoSEQ multiplex PCR; TCRdb stores in-frame clones only, minus some. The table lists tens of thousands of clones, roughly three quarters of them singletons. Sequences were derived from PBMCs, sampled before ibrutinib treatment. All receptors derive from a human donor with chronic lymphocytic leukemia.

The chain couples TRBV5-1 to TRBJ1-4; a weak D match, TRBD1 (5 bases). V gave up 4 bases and J gave up 0 bases, with 16 bases separating them. CDR1 is SGHRS, CDR2 YFSETQ, per germline. CDR3 size: 17 residues. The CDR3 DNA is TGCGCCAGCAGCCAGTTCGGGACGGCTGCAACTAATGAAAAACTGTTTTTT. It encodes CASSQFGTAATNEKLFF.

This clone was recorded only once. The chain uses TRBV11-1 and TRBJ2-6; D is possibly TRBD1 (6 bases). V lost 5 bases to trimming and J lost 4 bases, with 15 bases between them. There are 16 residues in the CDR3. Looked up from germline, CDR1 is SGHAT and CDR2 is FQDESV (reference sequence). CDR3 bases: TGTGCCAGCAGCCCCGCAGGGGTTTCGGGGGCCAACGTCCTGACTTTC. Translated: CASSPAGVSGANVLTF.

The chain links TRBV7-9 to TRBJ2-1, with 8 bases aligning to TRBD1. Germline loops: CDR1 SEHNR, CDR2 FQNEAQ (reference sequence). The CDR3 contains 14 residues. J was trimmed by 9 bases and V by 3 bases; bases with no gene match: 7. CDR3 sequence reads: CASSFGGDRGEQFF. CDR3 in DNA: TGTGCCAGCAGCTTCGGAGGAGACAGGGGTGAGCAGTTCTTC.

This chain links TRBV25-1 with TRBJ1-1; tentative D call: TRBD1 (5 bases). V dropped 8 bases and J dropped 4 bases, with 17 bases sitting between them. The CDR3 covers 14 residues. CDR1 and CDR2 (germline): MGHDK, SYGVNS. The CDR3 nucleotides read TGTGCCAGCCAAATTCGGGGGTCGCGCACTGAAGCTTTCTTT. Protein product: CASQIRGSRTEAFF.

The chain combines TRBV6-4 with TRBJ1-1; maybe TRBD1 (5 bases). CDR1 MRHNA and CDR2 SNTAGT come from the germline V gene. V was shortened by 6 bases and J by 1 base, with 12 bases between the two germline ends. The CDR3 is 14 amino acids. This chain's CDR3 is CASRQEGSNTEAFF. The CDR3 DNA reads TGTGCCAGCAGACAGGAAGGGTCGAACACTGAAGCTTTCTTT.

The V gene is TRBV29-1, the J gene TRBJ2-4, with D possibly being TRBD2 (6 bases). Trimming pared 1 base from V and 6 bases from J, leaving 7 bases between. Germline values: CDR1 SQVTM, CDR2 ANQGSEA. This CDR3 has 12 residues. CDR3 in DNA: TGCAGCGTTGAAGTGGGGGGAAACATTCAGTACTTC. Translating gives CSVEVGGNIQYF.

This CDR3 is CASSLESGSYEQYF. CDR3 coding DNA: TGTGCCAGCAGCTTAGAGAGCGGATCCTACGAGCAGTACTTC. The genes are TRBV7-2 and TRBJ2-7; maybe TRBD2 (5 bases). The CDR3 extends over 14 amino acids. CDR1 and CDR2 from the germline V gene are SGHTA and FQGNSA. V was clipped by 1 base and J by 1 base, with 8 bases between them.

Only a few counts were recorded for this clone. The gene calls are TRBV27 and TRBJ2-5; 7 bases are a match to TRBD2. The CDR3 is made up of 15 amino acids. The V segment lost 6 bases and the J segment 2 bases; nucleotides outside the gene matches: 9. Germline V CDR1 and CDR2: MNHEY, SMNVEV (reference sequence). DNA for the CDR3: TGTGCCAGCAGCTCCGAGCTAGCGGCGCAAGAGACCCAGTACTTC. Amino acid sequence: CASSSELAAQETQYF.